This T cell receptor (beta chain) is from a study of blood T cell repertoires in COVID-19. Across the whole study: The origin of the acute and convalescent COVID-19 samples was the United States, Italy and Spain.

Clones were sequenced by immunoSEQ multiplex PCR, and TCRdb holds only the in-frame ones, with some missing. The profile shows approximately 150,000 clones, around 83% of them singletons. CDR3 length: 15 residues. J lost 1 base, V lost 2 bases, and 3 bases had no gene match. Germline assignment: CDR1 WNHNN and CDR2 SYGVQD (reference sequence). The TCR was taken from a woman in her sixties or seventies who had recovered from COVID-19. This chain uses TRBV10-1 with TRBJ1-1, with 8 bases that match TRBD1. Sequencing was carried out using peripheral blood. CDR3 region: CASSEPGTGNTEAFF. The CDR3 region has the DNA TGCGCCAGCAGTGAGCCGGGGACAGGGAACACTGAAGCTTTCTTT.